This TCR beta chain comes out of a study of CD8+CD57+ T cells in acquired aplastic anemia. Profiles of TCR beta VDJ and CDR3 were generated from a genomic DNA template. TCRdb reanalysed the reads using MiXCR and keeps one entry per CDR3 protein. The table records about 150,000 distinct CDR3 sequences, about 54% of them present only once. The germline V and J ends were trimmed by 5 bases and 0 bases, with 8 bases remaining between them. CDR1 and CDR2 (germline): KGHSH, LQKENI. CDR3 length: 13 amino acids. Flow cytometry had shown expanded CD8+CD57+ cells in the patients chosen for sequencing. There was no therapy given to any patient before the blood sampling took place.

The source is a human donor with aplastic anemia. This chain joins TRBV18 and TRBJ2-7; D is perhaps TRBD1 (6 bases). Material for sequencing was sorted CD4+, CD8+, or CD8+CD57+ T cells (not recorded which) from PBMCs. CDR3 in DNA: TGTGCCAGCTCATCGGACAGCTCCTACGAGCAGTACTTC. This encodes CASSSDSSYEQYF.